This is a list of T cell receptor beta chains from one sample in a study of graft-versus-host responses after intestinal transplantation. No antigen is known for these receptors. The method was immunoSEQ multiplex PCR; TCRdb's version includes in-frame clones alone and lacks a portion of them. The sample has about 100,000 clones, about 90% seen once; the top ten hold 0.9% to 1%. Sequenced here: unstimulated CD4+ T cells sorted from spleen or lymph node cells, sampled before transplant. The receptors were gathered from a human donor who was the organ donor for an intestinal transplant. CDR3s include the opening cysteine and the closing phenylalanine or tryptophan. D genes are given only for firm matches. Clone size is stated in some rows and not others, as once, few, many or a class when expanded.

V	size	J	D	DNA	CDR3
TRBV28	-	TRBJ2-7	-	TGTGCCAGCAGTTTGGCAGGGTTGACCTACGAGCAGTACTTC	CASSLAGLTYEQYF
TRBV19	-	TRBJ1-4	-	TGTGCCAGTGGGGTAATGCCCGGGCGTCTGTTTTTT	CASGVMPGRLFF
TRBV30	-	TRBJ1-4	TRBD1	TGTGCCTGGAGTGAGGGACAGCGAACAACTAATGAAAAACTGTTTTTT	CAWSEGQRTTNEKLFF
TRBV5-1	-	TRBJ1-2	-	TGCGCCAGCAGCTTGGCGTTCCCCCCCAGGGATCAGGGCTACACCTTC	CASSLAFPPRDQGYTF
TRBV19	-	TRBJ2-5	-	TGTGCCAGTAGTATAGAGGACAAGAAGGGGACCCAGTACTTC	CASSIEDKKGTQYF
TRBV28	-	TRBJ2-5	-	TGTGCCAGCTGTCAAAGGGGAAAAGAGACCCAGTACTTC	CASCQRGKETQYF
TRBV6-5	once	TRBJ1-2	-	TGTGCCAGCTGGGGGGGTAACTATGGCTACACCTTC	CASWGGNYGYTF
TRBV10-2	-	TRBJ1-1	TRBD1	TGCGCCAGCAGACTGACAGGGGGCTCGGTTAAGACTGAAGCTTTCTTT	CASRLTGGSVKTEAFF
TRBV7-9	-	TRBJ2-7	TRBD1	TGTGCCAGCAGCCCTTGGACAGGGGGCTTGTACGAGCAGTACTTC	CASSPWTGGLYEQYF
TRBV11-2	-	TRBJ2-3	-	TGTGCCAGCAGCTTGACCACAGATACGCAGTATTTT	CASSLTTDTQYF
TRBV4-1	-	TRBJ2-3	TRBD2	TGCGCCAGCAGCCGACCTAGCGGGGGGGCAGGAGATACGCAGTATTTT	CASSRPSGGAGDTQYF
TRBV6-5	-	TRBJ1-2	TRBD1	TGTGCCAGCACCCGGACAGGGGATGGCTACACCTTC	CASTRTGDGYTF
TRBV7-2	-	TRBJ2-1	-	TGTGCCAGCAGCTTCTACGACAGATACAATGAGCAGTTCTTC	CASSFYDRYNEQFF
TRBV5-1	once	TRBJ2-3	TRBD1	TGCGCCAGCAGCATAAGGGACAGGTTCACAGATACGCAGTATTTT	CASSIRDRFTDTQYF
TRBV9	-	TRBJ2-3	TRBD2	TGTGCCAGCAGCGAGGGGACTAACGCCAAAACAGATACGCAGTATTTT	CASSEGTNAKTDTQYF
TRBV7-8	-	TRBJ1-5	-	TGTGCCAGCAGCCCAGGGGCCGCGGGCAATCAGCCCCAGCATTTT	CASSPGAAGNQPQHF
TRBV9	-	TRBJ2-2	-	TGTGCCAGCAGCGGGGGGTCGAACACCGGGGAGCTGTTTTTT	CASSGGSNTGELFF
TRBV6-1	once	TRBJ2-7	TRBD1	TGTGCCAGCAGATTATCGGGACAGGTCACCTACGAGCAGTACTTC	CASRLSGQVTYEQYF
TRBV28	once	TRBJ1-2	-	TGTGCCGCCGGAATGATCAGGGGCCCTAACTATGGCTACACCTTC	CAAGMIRGPNYGYTF
TRBV7-2	-	TRBJ2-7	-	TGTGCCAGCAGCTCGATGCCCCTCTCCTACGAGCAGTACTTC	CASSSMPLSYEQYF
TRBV9	-	TRBJ2-7	-	TGTGCCAGCAGCGTTTTAGGTGGGGTTAGCGAGCAGTACTTC	CASSVLGGVSEQYF
TRBV6-5	-	TRBJ1-1	TRBD1	TGTGCCAGCAGTTGGGACAGGGTGAACACTGAAGCTTTCTTT	CASSWDRVNTEAFF
TRBV7-2	-	TRBJ1-5	TRBD1	TGTGCCAGCAGGTCCGGACAGGGGAGCAATCAGCCCCAGCATTTT	CASRSGQGSNQPQHF
TRBV5-1	-	TRBJ2-5	TRBD1	TGCGCCAGCAGCCTGACAGGGGCGCAAGAGACCCAGTACTTC	CASSLTGAQETQYF
TRBV6-6	once	TRBJ1-2	-	TGTGCCAGCAGTTATGCGGCCAACGGTGGCTACACCTTC	CASSYAANGGYTF
TRBV4-2	-	TRBJ2-5	-	TGTGCCAGCAGCCAAGAAGGACCCGCCGGGACCCAGTACTTC	CASSQEGPAGTQYF
TRBV13	-	TRBJ1-1	-	TGTGCCAGCAGCTTAGGGGGGGGAAACACTGAAGCTTTCTTT	CASSLGGGNTEAFF
TRBV5-1	-	TRBJ2-6	-	TGCGCCAGCAGCCGTGACTCTGGGGCCAACGTCCTGACTTTC	CASSRDSGANVLTF
TRBV5-1	-	TRBJ1-4	TRBD1	TGCGCCAGCAGCTTACAGGGGATAACTAATGAAAAACTGTTTTTT	CASSLQGITNEKLFF
TRBV6-5	-	TRBJ2-1	TRBD1	TGTGCCAGCAGACGCGACAGGGTGGATTTCTTC	CASRRDRVDFF
TRBV20-1	once	TRBJ2-5	-	TGCAGTGCTAGTGCCTCTAGGGCCCAGTACTTC	CSASASRAQYF
TRBV11-3	-	TRBJ2-2	TRBD2	TGTGCCAGCAGTTCCACTAGCGCCGGGGAGCTGTTTTTT	CASSSTSAGELFF
TRBV30	-	TRBJ1-6	-	TGTGCCTGGAGTGGACAGTTCGGCTCACCCCTCCACTTT	CAWSGQFGSPLHF
TRBV11-2	-	TRBJ2-7	-	TGTGCCAGCAGCCTCCCCGGGACGGGGACCTACGAGCAGTACTTC	CASSLPGTGTYEQYF
TRBV5-1	once	TRBJ2-7	TRBD1	TGCGCCAGCAGCTTCACCGGACAGGGGAACTACGAGCAGTACTTC	CASSFTGQGNYEQYF
TRBV19	-	TRBJ1-2	TRBD1	TGTGCCACCTCGGGGCAGGGGGTGCATGGCTACACCTTC	CATSGQGVHGYTF
TRBV5-1	-	TRBJ2-7	TRBD1	TGCGCCAGCAGCTGGTCGGGACAGACGTACGAGCAGTACTTC	CASSWSGQTYEQYF
TRBV18	-	TRBJ2-1	TRBD1	TGTGCCAGCTCACCCGGGACAGGGCGAGAAAGGGCGTACAATGAGCAGTTCTTC	CASSPGTGRERAYNEQFF
TRBV11-1	-	TRBJ2-6	TRBD1	TGTGCCAGCAGTCCCAGGGGGTCTGGGGCCAACGTCCTGACTTTC	CASSPRGSGANVLTF
TRBV6-1	-	TRBJ1-1	-	TGTGCCAGCAGTGAATTGTGGCATTCGAACACTGAAGCTTTCTTT	CASSELWHSNTEAFF
TRBV5-1	-	TRBJ1-2	-	TGCGCCAGCAGCTTGGCCCAGGGAGGAGGCTACACCTTC	CASSLAQGGGYTF
TRBV6-4	-	TRBJ2-3	TRBD2	TGTGCCAGCAGTAAGAACGGGGGGGCCGCAGATACGCAGTATTTT	CASSKNGGAADTQYF
TRBV18	-	TRBJ2-4	-	TGTGCCAGCTCGCCCGCGGACTTATGGCACATTCAGTACTTC	CASSPADLWHIQYF
TRBV18	-	TRBJ2-5	-	TGTGCCAGCTCATCTTCTAAGGTCATGGAGACCCAGTACTTC	CASSSSKVMETQYF
TRBV30	-	TRBJ2-2	TRBD2	TGTGCCTGGAGTGTACTTACTAGCGGAGTGTCTGAGCTGTTTTTT	CAWSVLTSGVSELFF
TRBV11-2	-	TRBJ2-2	TRBD1	TGTGCCAGCAGCTTATCCGCCGGGACAGGGTGGACCGGGGAGCTGTTTTTT	CASSLSAGTGWTGELFF
TRBV4-2	-	TRBJ1-5	-	TGTGCCAGCAGCCAAGAACTATTGCAGCCCCAGCATTTT	CASSQELLQPQHF
TRBV5-6	once	TRBJ1-1	-	TGTGCCAGCAGCTTGGACGGCAGAGAAGCTTTCTTT	CASSLDGREAFF
TRBV7-2	-	TRBJ2-1	-	TGTGCCAGCAGAAAAATCGGGGCTAGCGATGAGCAGTTCTTC	CASRKIGASDEQFF
TRBV5-1	-	TRBJ2-5	TRBD1	TGCGCCAGCAGCTTGTGGGGATGGACGGGAACAGGGGCCCAAGAGACCCAGTACTTC	CASSLWGWTGTGAQETQYF
TRBV5-1	-	TRBJ2-7	TRBD1	TGCGCCAGCAGCCGGGGACAGTCATACGAGCAGTACTTC	CASSRGQSYEQYF
TRBV29-1	-	TRBJ1-1	-	TGCAGCGCCTTCGATAACACTGAAGCTTTCTTT	CSAFDNTEAFF
TRBV30	few	TRBJ2-3	TRBD1	TGTGCCTGGACCAGGGGGCTTGGAGATACGCAGTATTTT	CAWTRGLGDTQYF
TRBV5-6	-	TRBJ1-5	TRBD1	TGTGCCAGCAGCTTATCTGGACAGGGCGTCAATCAGCCCCAGCATTTT	CASSLSGQGVNQPQHF